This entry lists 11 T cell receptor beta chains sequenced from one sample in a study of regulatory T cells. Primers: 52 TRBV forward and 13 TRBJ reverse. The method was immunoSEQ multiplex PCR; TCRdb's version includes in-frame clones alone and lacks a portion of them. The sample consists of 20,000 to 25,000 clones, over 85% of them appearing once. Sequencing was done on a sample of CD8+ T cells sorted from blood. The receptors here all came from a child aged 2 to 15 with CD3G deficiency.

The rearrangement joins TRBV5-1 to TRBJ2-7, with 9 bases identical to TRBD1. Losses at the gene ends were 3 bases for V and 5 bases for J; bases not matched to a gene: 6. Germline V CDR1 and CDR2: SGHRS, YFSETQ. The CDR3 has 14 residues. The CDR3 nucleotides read TGCGCCAGCAGCTCAGGACAGGGGAAAAACGAGCAGTACTTC. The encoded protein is CASSSGQGKNEQYF.

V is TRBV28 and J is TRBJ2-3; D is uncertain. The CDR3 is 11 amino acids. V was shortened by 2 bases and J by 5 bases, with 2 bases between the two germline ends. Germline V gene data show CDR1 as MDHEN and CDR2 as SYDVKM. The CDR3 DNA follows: TGTGCCAGCAGTTTAATAGATACGCAGTATTTT. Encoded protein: CASSLIDTQYF. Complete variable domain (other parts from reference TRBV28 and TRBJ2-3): DVKVTQSSRYLVKRTGEKVFLECVQDMDHENMFWYRQDPGLGLRLIYFSYDVKMKEKGDIPEGYSVSREKKERFSLILESASTNQTSMYLCASSLIDTQYFGPGTRLTVL.

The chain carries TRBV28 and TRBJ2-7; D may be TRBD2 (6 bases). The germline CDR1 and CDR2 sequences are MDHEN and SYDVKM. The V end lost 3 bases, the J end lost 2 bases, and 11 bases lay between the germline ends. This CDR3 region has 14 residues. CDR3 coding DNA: TGTGCCAGCAGTTTTAGCGGAAACACCTACGAGCAGTACTTC. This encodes CASSFSGNTYEQYF.

Here the CDR3 reads CASSLGRNTEAFF. As DNA, the CDR3 is TGCGCCAGCAGCTTGGGTCGGAACACTGAAGCTTTCTTT. The gene calls are TRBV5-1 and TRBJ1-1; D unresolved. Trimming left V 0 bases short and J 1 base short, with 4 bases between. In germline, CDR1 is SGHRS, CDR2 YFSETQ. This CDR3 region has 13 residues.

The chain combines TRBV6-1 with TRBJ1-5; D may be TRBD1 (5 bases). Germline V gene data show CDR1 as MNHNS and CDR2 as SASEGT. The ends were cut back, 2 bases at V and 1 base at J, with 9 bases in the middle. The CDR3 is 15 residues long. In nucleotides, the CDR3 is TGTGCCAGCAGTGAAATTGGGACCAGCAATCAGCCCCAGCATTTT. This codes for CASSEIGTSNQPQHF.

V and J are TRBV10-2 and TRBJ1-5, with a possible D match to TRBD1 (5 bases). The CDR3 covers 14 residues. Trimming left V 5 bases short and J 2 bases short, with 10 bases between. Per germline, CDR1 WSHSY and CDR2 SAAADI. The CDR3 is CASSTGEGNQPQHF. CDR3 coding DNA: TGCGCCAGCAGTACAGGTGAGGGCAATCAGCCCCAGCATTTT.

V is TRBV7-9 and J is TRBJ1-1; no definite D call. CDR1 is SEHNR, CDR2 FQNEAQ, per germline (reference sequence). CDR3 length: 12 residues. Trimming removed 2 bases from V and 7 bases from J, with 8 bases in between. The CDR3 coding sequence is TGTGCCAGCAGCTTATCAGGAAATGAAGCTTTCTTT. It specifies CASSLSGNEAFF.

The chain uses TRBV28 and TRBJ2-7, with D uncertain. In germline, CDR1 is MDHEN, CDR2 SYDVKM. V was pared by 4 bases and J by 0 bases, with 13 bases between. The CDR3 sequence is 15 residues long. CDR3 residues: CASSSIGWLSYEQYF. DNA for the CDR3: TGTGCCAGCAGTTCGATCGGGTGGCTCTCCTACGAGCAGTACTTC.

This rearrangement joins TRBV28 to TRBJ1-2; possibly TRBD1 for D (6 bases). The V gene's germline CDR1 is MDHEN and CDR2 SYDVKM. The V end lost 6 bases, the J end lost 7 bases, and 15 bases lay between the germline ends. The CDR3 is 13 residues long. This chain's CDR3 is CASSPRGSGGYTF. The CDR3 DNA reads TGTGCCAGCAGCCCGAGGGGGTCTGGTGGCTACACCTTC.

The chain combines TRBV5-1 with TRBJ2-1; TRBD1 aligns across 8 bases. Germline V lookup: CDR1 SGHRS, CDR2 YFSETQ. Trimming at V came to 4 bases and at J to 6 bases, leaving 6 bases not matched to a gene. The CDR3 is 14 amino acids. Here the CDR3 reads CASSGGQGGNEQFF. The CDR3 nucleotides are TGCGCCAGCAGCGGCGGACAGGGCGGCAATGAGCAGTTCTTC.

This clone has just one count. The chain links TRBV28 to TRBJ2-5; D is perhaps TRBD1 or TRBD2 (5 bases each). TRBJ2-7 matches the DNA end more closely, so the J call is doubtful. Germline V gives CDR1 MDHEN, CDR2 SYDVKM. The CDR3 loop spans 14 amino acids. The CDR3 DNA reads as TGTGCCAGCAAGAAGGGACCGACTTCCTACGAGCAGTACTTC. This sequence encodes CASKKGPTSYEQYF.